This T cell receptor (beta chain) was identified in a study of early T cells in non-severe SARS-CoV-2 infection. This clonotype occurred many times. What it binds is unknown. Unique molecular identifiers were attached to individual cDNA molecules. TCRdb reanalysed the 5' RACE reads using MiXCR and keeps one entry per CDR3 protein. The data hold some 58,000 distinct CDR3 sequences, with approximately 10% observed a single time. Regarding the study as a whole: A preference for anti-spike CD8 responses marked VDJdb matching, which missed private and CD4 specificities.

The length of the CDR3 is 13 residues. The junction had 7 bases not matched to a gene; V was cut back by 5 bases and J by 7 bases. Germline V gene sequence: CDR1 SGHAT, CDR2 FQNNGV. This material consisted of whole blood, taken at baseline. This receptor was identified in an adult who was a healthcare worker with PCR-confirmed SARS-CoV-2 infection or an uninfected control (not recorded which). V usage is TRBV11-2 and J usage is TRBJ2-5; 7 nucleotides align to TRBD1. CDR3 region: CASSPRQGWTQYF. CDR3 bases: TGTGCCAGCAGCCCACGACAGGGTTGGACCCAGTACTTC.